This is a list of T cell receptor beta chains from one sample in a study of vaccination effects on CD4 cells after COVID-19. Their antigens are not known. Using immunoSEQ multiplex PCR, the repertoire was profiled, and TCRdb retains in-frame clones only, with some absent. In the table there are about 48,000 clones, around 74% of which are singletons. The starting material was CD4+ T cells from PBMCs cultured with HCoV-OC43 spike peptides, obtained after COVID-19 vaccination. The source of these receptors is a human donor who received a COVID-19 vaccine. CDR3s include the opening cysteine and the closing phenylalanine or tryptophan. D genes are given only for firm matches. Only some rows state a clone size, as once, few, many or a class for expanded clones.

D | size | J | V | DNA | CDR3
. | . | TRBJ2-1 | TRBV5-1 | TGCGCCAGCAGCTTGGTCGGCGGGGGCCATTCGGGTGAGCAGTTCTTC | CASSLVGGGHSGEQFF
. | . | TRBJ2-5 | TRBV5-1 | TGCGCCAGCAGCGGAGCTGGACCCACCCAAGAGACCCAGTACTTC | CASSGAGPTQETQYF
. | . | TRBJ2-7 | TRBV29-1 | TGCAGCGTTGACAATGGACCTTACTCCTACGAGCAGTACTTC | CSVDNGPYSYEQYF
. | . | TRBJ2-3 | TRBV5-1 | TGCGCCAGCAGCTTGGTCTCCCTTAGCACAGATACGCAGTATTTT | CASSLVSLSTDTQYF
. | few | TRBJ2-2 | TRBV2 | TGTGCCAGCAGTGAGAGGTGGACCGGGGAGCTGTTTTTT | CASSERWTGELFF
TRBD1 | . | TRBJ2-7 | TRBV20-1 | TGCAGTGCTAGTCCCGATCGACTATTCAGGGGGCTCGAGCAGTACTTC | CSASPDRLFRGLEQYF
. | . | TRBJ1-1 | TRBV14 | TGTGCCAGCAGCCAAACGGAGATGTCCGTTACTTTCTTT | CASSQTEMSVTFF
. | . | TRBJ1-2 | TRBV5-1 | TGCGCCAGCAGCTTGACCGGGGCCGGTGTGGATGGCTACACCTTC | CASSLTGAGVDGYTF
TRBD1 | few | TRBJ2-7 | TRBV6-5 | TGTGCCAGCAGCCGGACAGGGGCTAAGTACGAGCAGTACTTC | CASSRTGAKYEQYF
. | few | TRBJ2-7 | TRBV12-5 | TGTGCTAGTGGTTCACAGGAGTACGAGCAGTACTTC | CASGSQEYEQYF
. | . | TRBJ1-2 | TRBV18 | TGTGCCAGCTCAAGAAGGGGGGACTATGGCTACACCTTC | CASSRRGDYGYTF
. | . | TRBJ1-1 | TRBV5-4 | TGTGCCAGCAGCCTAGACACGAACACTGAAGCTTTCTTT | CASSLDTNTEAFF
. | few | TRBJ1-2 | TRBV5-1 | TGCGCCAGCAGCGAAACAGAGGATTATGGCTACACCTTC | CASSETEDYGYTF
. | . | TRBJ2-5 | TRBV10-1 | TGCGCCAGCAGTGGACAGTACCAAGAGACCCAGTACTTC | CASSGQYQETQYF
. | . | TRBJ2-1 | TRBV5-4 | TGTGCCAGCAGCTTGGACCGGGACCGGGATGTTGATGAGCAGTTCTTC | CASSLDRDRDVDEQFF
. | . | TRBJ1-1 | TRBV19 | TGTGCCAGTAGTACGGACCTTGCTGGGGGTGTAGCTTTCTTT | CASSTDLAGGVAFF
TRBD1 | . | TRBJ2-1 | TRBV5-4 | TGTGCCAGCAGCTTACGGACAGGGGGGATCGATGAGCAGTTCTTC | CASSLRTGGIDEQFF
. | . | TRBJ2-7 | TRBV5-4 | TGTGCCAGCAGCTCGACGGAATACGAGCAGTACTTC | CASSSTEYEQYF
TRBD1 | . | TRBJ1-4 | TRBV27 | TGTGCCAGCAGTAGGACAGGCTTTAATGAAAAACTGTTTTTT | CASSRTGFNEKLFF
TRBD2 | . | TRBJ2-1 | TRBV7-9 | TGTGCCAGCAGCCGTAGACTAGCGGGGGCTCAAAATGAGCAGTTCTTC | CASSRRLAGAQNEQFF
. | few | TRBJ2-1 | TRBV7-2 | TGTGCCAGCAGCCGCAACACCGGGGGTGAGCAGTTCTTC | CASSRNTGGEQFF
. | . | TRBJ2-6 | TRBV27 | TGTGCCAGCAGTTCGGGGTCTGGGGCCAACGTCCTGACTTTC | CASSSGSGANVLTF
. | . | TRBJ2-3 | TRBV7-9 | TGTGCCAGCAGCTTAGATACCACAGATACGCAGTATTTT | CASSLDTTDTQYF
. | . | TRBJ2-2 | TRBV24-1 | TGTGCCACCTCAGGGCATATGAACACCGGGGAGCTGTTTTTT | CATSGHMNTGELFF
. | once | TRBJ1-2 | TRBV2 | TGTGCCAGCATTGGGGGGGATTGGGGCTACACCTTC | CASIGGDWGYTF
TRBD1 | . | TRBJ2-2 | TRBV5-5 | TGTGCCAGCGGAACGACAGGGACGGGCACCGGGGAGCTGTTTTTT | CASGTTGTGTGELFF
. | . | TRBJ2-2 | TRBV4-1 | TGCGCCAGCAGCCAAGATCTGGGGGAGCTGTTTTTT | CASSQDLGELFF
. | . | TRBJ2-5 | TRBV2 | TGTGCCAGTAAGCTAACCGGGACAATGTACCAAGAGACCCAGTACTTC | CASKLTGTMYQETQYF
. | . | TRBJ1-3 | TRBV14 | TGTGCCAGCAGCCAAGTTCAGGGCAGAAACACCATATATTTT | CASSQVQGRNTIYF
. | . | TRBJ2-7 | TRBV12-3/TRBV12-4 | TGTGCCAGCAGTGCCTCCGTCGGCGAGCAGTACTTC | CASSASVGEQYF
TRBD2 | . | TRBJ2-4 | TRBV11-2 | TGTGCCAGCAGCGATAGTGCGACTAGCTTAGCCAAAAACATTCAGTACTTC | CASSDSATSLAKNIQYF
. | . | TRBJ2-3 | TRBV5-1 | TGCGCCAGCAGCTTCGGGGGAGTGGTGGGAGATACGCAGTATTTT | CASSFGGVVGDTQYF
. | once | TRBJ2-3 | TRBV5-1 | TGCGCCAGCAGCTTCGAGGGAAGGAGGGCAGATACGCAGTATTTT | CASSFEGRRADTQYF
. | . | TRBJ1-3 | TRBV29-1 | TGCAGCGCGAAAGCGGGGACTGGAAACACCATATATTTT | CSAKAGTGNTIYF
TRBD2 | . | TRBJ2-3 | TRBV11-1 | TGTGCCAGCAGCTCGGCGGGAGGGAGGACAGATACGCAGTATTTT | CASSSAGGRTDTQYF
. | . | TRBJ2-4 | TRBV21-1 | TGTGCCAGCAGCAAGTACTCGGAAAACATTCAGTACTTC | CASSKYSENIQYF
. | . | TRBJ2-7 | TRBV11-2 | TGTGCCAGCAGCAGCATCCCGCGGGGACAGACCTACGAGCAGTACTTC | CASSSIPRGQTYEQYF
. | . | TRBJ1-6 | TRBV7-2 | TGTGCCAGCAGCTTTAGGGCCTATAATTCACCCCTCCACTTT | CASSFRAYNSPLHF
. | few | TRBJ2-1 | TRBV14 | TGTGCCAGCAGCCTGCCCACCCGGGACCCAACCTACAATGAGCAGTTCTTC | CASSLPTRDPTYNEQFF
. | . | TRBJ1-4 | TRBV27 | TGTGCCAGCGGGCCAAATTATCAGAATGAAAAACTGTTTTTT | CASGPNYQNEKLFF
. | once | TRBJ1-1 | TRBV5-1 | TGCGCCAGCAGTTACGGGCGGCCTATGAACACTGAAGCTTTCTTT | CASSYGRPMNTEAFF
. | . | TRBJ2-7 | TRBV4-1 | TGCGCCAGCAGCCAATACCCCACAGAGGTGAGCTCCTACGAGCAGTACTTC | CASSQYPTEVSSYEQYF
TRBD1 | . | TRBJ1-1 | TRBV6-6 | TGTGCCAGCAGTACACAGGGGGGGGTCACTGAAGCTTTCTTT | CASSTQGGVTEAFF
TRBD1 | . | TRBJ1-3 | TRBV7-2 | TGTGCCAGCAGCCGGACAGGCGGCCACTCTGGAAACACCATATATTTT | CASSRTGGHSGNTIYF
TRBD2 | . | TRBJ2-3 | TRBV6-6 | TGTGCCAGCAGTTACTCGGGGGGAGGGGACACAGATACGCAGTATTTT | CASSYSGGGDTDTQYF
. | . | TRBJ2-7 | TRBV5-1 | TGCGCCAGCATGGATACGGGAGCCCCCTACGAGCAGTACTTC | CASMDTGAPYEQYF
. | few | TRBJ1-1 | TRBV2 | TGTGCCAGCAGTGACGGGCAGGGGAACACTGAAGCTTTCTTT | CASSDGQGNTEAFF
. | . | TRBJ2-2 | TRBV28 | TGTGCCAGCAGAGTCTCTTCGAACACCGGGGAGCTGTTTTTT | CASRVSSNTGELFF
TRBD2 | . | TRBJ2-3 | TRBV24-1 | TGTGCCACCAGTGAGACTAGCGGGACCCGCACAGATACGCAGTATTTT | CATSETSGTRTDTQYF
. | . | TRBJ1-1 | TRBV14 | TGTGCCAGCAGCCAAGTGTCGATTTACCTGAACACTGAAGCTTTCTTT | CASSQVSIYLNTEAFF
TRBD2 | . | TRBJ2-1 | TRBV6-6 | TGTGCCAGCAGTCCTACTATCGCTAGCGGGGGTACAATGAAGCAGTTCTTC | CASSPTIASGGTMKQFF
. | . | TRBJ1-3 | TRBV19 | TGTGCCAGTAGTCACGGAACAGGGAGCTCTGGAAACACCATATATTTT | CASSHGTGSSGNTIYF
TRBD1 | . | TRBJ1-2 | TRBV5-5 | TGTGCCAGCAGCTTGGATGGGACAGGGGGTATCGTCTATGGCTACACCTTC | CASSLDGTGGIVYGYTF
TRBD2 | . | TRBJ2-7 | TRBV6-5 | TGTGCCAGCAGTACCCGGACTAGCGGGAACTACGAGCAGTACTTC | CASSTRTSGNYEQYF
. | . | TRBJ1-2 | TRBV28 | TGTGCCAGCAGCCCAGAGCAGGGTCCCTATGGCTACACCTTC | CASSPEQGPYGYTF
. | . | TRBJ2-2 | TRBV29-1 | TGCAGCGTGGGGTCTAACGGGGAGCTGTTTTTT | CSVGSNGELFF